This T cell receptor (beta chain) originates from a study of CXCR3-negative and CXCR3-positive naive CD8 T cells. Broader study findings: CXCR3-positive naive cells had more hydrophobic TRB CDR3s than CXCR3-negative naive cells.

This CDR3 contains 14 residues. From germline, CDR1 is SGDLS and CDR2 YYNGEE. Comment on this clonotype: Antigen specificity is unknown.

The study made its TRB cDNA libraries by 5' RACE, adding UMI labels. With the 5' RACE reads reprocessed, TCRdb shows one record per CDR3 protein and no DNA. The sample features around 140,000 distinct CDR3 sequences, with 0.41% in its top ten. The chain combines TRBV9 with TRBJ2-1; TCRdb returns TRBD1, unconfirmable since there is no DNA. This clonotype was sampled from a human donor in good health. Some clones in this sample may be carry-over from other donors' samples. The sequencing sample was made of naive CXCR3+ CD8+ T cells from blood. Subset described: CD45RO-CCR7+CD27+CD95- naive CD8+ T cells expressing CXCR3 (TNR3+). The CDR3 reads CASSDHPGINEQFF.